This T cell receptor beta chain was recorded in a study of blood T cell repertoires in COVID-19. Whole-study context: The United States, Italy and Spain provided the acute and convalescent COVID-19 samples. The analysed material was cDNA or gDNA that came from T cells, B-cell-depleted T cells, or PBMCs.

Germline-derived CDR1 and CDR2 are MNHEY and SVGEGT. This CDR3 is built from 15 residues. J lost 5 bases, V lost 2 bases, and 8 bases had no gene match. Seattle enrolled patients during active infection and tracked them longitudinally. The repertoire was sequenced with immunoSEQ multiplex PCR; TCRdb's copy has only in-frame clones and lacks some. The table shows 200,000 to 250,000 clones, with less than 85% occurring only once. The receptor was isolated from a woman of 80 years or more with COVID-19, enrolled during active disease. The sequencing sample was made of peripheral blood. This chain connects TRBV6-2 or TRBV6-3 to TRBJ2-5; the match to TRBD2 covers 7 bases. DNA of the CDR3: TGTGCCAGCAGTTACCCACATAGCGGGTACGAGACCCAGTACTTC. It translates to CASSYPHSGYETQYF.